These 10 T cell receptor beta chains came from one sample sequenced in a study of neoadjuvant anti-PD-1 for oral cavity cancer. Repertoires were generated with immunoSEQ multiplex PCR, while TCRdb's copy carries only in-frame clones and drops some. Of thousands of clones listed, less than 65% are singletons. The material sequenced was tumor tissue, taken before nivolumab (anti-PD-1) treatment. The receptors stem from a person between 35 and 79 years old with oral cavity squamous cell carcinoma.

The chain is built from TRBV19 and TRBJ1-1; 9 bases agree with TRBD1. This CDR3 has 16 residues. The germline gives CDR1 LNHDA, CDR2 SQIVND (reference sequence). Trimming cost V 6 bases and J 4 bases; bases outside gene matches: 12. The CDR3 region has the DNA TGTGCCAGTAGGCCGACAGGGGGTCGAGCGGGCACTGAAGCTTTCTTT. Protein: CASRPTGGRAGTEAFF.

This clone was picked up a small number of times. V gene TRBV9 combines with J gene TRBJ2-2; D unresolved. From germline, CDR1 is SGDLS and CDR2 YYNGEE. V lost 3 bases and J 7 bases, leaving 13 bases between the germline ends. The CDR3 consists of 14 residues. CDR3 sequence: CASSALTADGELFF. The CDR3 region has the DNA TGTGCCAGCAGCGCACTTACAGCCGACGGGGAGCTGTTTTTT.

The V gene is TRBV10-1, the J gene TRBJ2-2; D uncertain. Germline CDR1 is WNHNN and CDR2 is SYGVQD (reference sequence). The CDR3 runs 12 residues. V lost 6 bases and J lost 4, with 6 bases in between. DNA for the CDR3: TGCGCCAGCAGCAAAGGCACCGGGGAGCTGTTTTTT. Translation: CASSKGTGELFF.

This chain uses TRBV19 with TRBJ1-1; TRBD1 matches 7 bases. Trimming cost V 5 bases and J 1 base; bases outside gene matches: 7. CDR3 length: 15 amino acids. Germline CDR1 LNHDA, CDR2 SQIVND (reference sequence). Written as DNA, the CDR3 is TGTGCCAGTAGTTCCCCCCGGGACAGGAACACTGAAGCTTTCTTT. It is translated as CASSSPRDRNTEAFF.

V is TRBV5-6 and J is TRBJ1-1; tentative D call: TRBD1 (6 bases). Germline V gives CDR1 SGHDT, CDR2 YYEEEE. V lost 0 bases and J 11 bases, leaving 17 bases between the germline ends. This CDR3 is 14 amino acids long. The CDR3 loop reads CASSLVGAGGTAFF. The CDR3 bases are TGTGCCAGCAGCTTGGTTGGAGCGGGGGGCACGGCTTTCTTT.

This clone was detected only a few times. The rearrangement uses TRBV30 and TRBJ1-2; D gene unclear. V shed 4 bases and J shed 0 bases, with 9 bases lying between them. The CDR3 has 13 amino acids. Germline CDR1 is GTSNPN and CDR2 is SVGIG (reference sequence). As DNA, the CDR3 is TGTGCCTGGACCCAATCCACTAACTATGGCTACACCTTC. It codes for CAWTQSTNYGYTF.

The chain links TRBV4-1 to TRBJ1-3; a possible D gene is TRBD1 (5 bases). V was pared by 3 bases and J by 2 bases, with 14 bases between. From germline, CDR1 is MGHRA and CDR2 YSYEKL. The CDR3 has 16 residues. As DNA, the CDR3 is TGCGCCAGCAGCCATGCAGGGAGGTTGACTGGAAACACCATATATTTT. This gives the protein CASSHAGRLTGNTIYF.

The chain combines TRBV27 with TRBJ2-1; TRBD1 agrees at 7 bases. Germline assignment: CDR1 MNHEY and CDR2 SMNVEV (reference sequence). Trimming removed 6 bases from V and 3 bases from J; junction bases left unmatched: 11. This CDR3 has 16 amino acids. CDR3 region: CASSSPGQAYYNEQFF. CDR3 DNA sequence: TGTGCCAGCAGCTCCCCTGGACAGGCCTACTACAATGAGCAGTTCTTC.

The gene calls are TRBV11-2 and TRBJ2-1; 7 nucleotides align to TRBD1. Looked up from germline, CDR1 is SGHAT and CDR2 is FQNNGV. This CDR3 region has 15 residues. J was trimmed by 3 bases and V by 0 bases; bases with no gene match: 2. CDR3 sequence (DNA): TGTGCCAGCAGCTTAGAGGGACAGATCTACAATGAGCAGTTCTTC. This gives the protein CASSLEGQIYNEQFF.

The table lists this clone with a count of one. The chain combines TRBV11-2 with TRBJ2-7; TRBD2 aligns across 8 bases. This CDR3 is built from 15 residues. Per the germline V gene, CDR1 is SGHAT and CDR2 is FQNNGV. With V trimmed by 1 base and J by 3 bases, 5 bases remained unmatched. In nucleotides, the CDR3 is TGTGCCAGCAGCTTAGCAGGTAGCGGGGTCTACGAGCAGTACTTC. Translation: CASSLAGSGVYEQYF. The full variable domain, completed using reference TRBV11-2 and TRBJ2-7, is EAGVAQSPRYKIIEKRQSVAFWCNPISGHATLYWYQQILGQGPKLLIQFQNNGVVDDSQLPKDRFSAERLKGVDSTLKIQPAKLEDSAVYLCASSLAGSGVYEQYFGPGTRLTVT.